Listed below are T cell receptor beta chains from one sample, sequenced in a study of T cell responses to AZD1222 COVID-19 vaccine. Clones were sequenced by immunoSEQ multiplex PCR, and TCRdb holds only the in-frame ones, with some missing. The sample consists of around 140,000 clones, 80% to 95% of them appearing once. The sequencing used peripheral blood, collected on day 0 of AZD1222 vaccination. The receptor source for this set is an adult in good health. Each CDR3 is given with its conserved first and last residue. The D gene is left open where the match is weak. Not all rows give a size; the values are once, few, many and, for expanded clones, a class.

TRBD2	15	TRBV5-1	TRBJ2-1	-	CASSSTSGNYNEQFF	TGCGCCAGCAGCTCGACTAGCGGGAACTACAATGAGCAGTTCTTC
-	14	TRBV25-1	TRBJ1-2	few	CASSDLRFSYGYTF	TGTGCCAGCAGTGATCTTCGGTTTAGCTATGGCTACACCTTC
-	14	TRBV5-4	TRBJ1-2	-	CASSLEGGGYGYTF	TGTGCCAGCAGCTTGGAAGGGGGGGGCTATGGCTACACCTTC
TRBD2	14	TRBV6-5	TRBJ2-2	-	CASSYRGGTGELFF	TGTGCCAGCAGTTACCGGGGGGGAACCGGGGAGCTGTTTTTT
-	15	TRBV7-2	TRBJ1-1	-	CASSSRGKTGTEAFF	TGTGCCAGCAGCTCCCGGGGGAAGACAGGCACTGAAGCTTTCTTT
-	13	TRBV6-1	TRBJ1-2	-	CASSEVARLIYTF	TGTGCCAGCAGTGAAGTCGCAAGGTTGATCTACACCTTC
TRBD1	15	TRBV14	TRBJ1-6	-	CASSQWGQGRSPLHF	TGTGCCAGCAGCCAATGGGGACAGGGGAGGTCACCCCTCCACTTT
TRBD2	15	TRBV7-2	TRBJ2-3	few	CASVPSGRSTDTQYF	TGTGCCAGTGTACCTAGCGGGAGAAGCACAGATACGCAGTATTTT
TRBD1	17	TRBV9	TRBJ2-1	-	CASSVARRDRGRNEQFF	TGTGCCAGCAGCGTAGCCAGGCGGGACAGGGGGCGGAATGAGCAGTTCTTC
TRBD2	15	TRBV3-1/TRBV3-2	TRBJ2-2	-	CASTLRLAVTGELFF	TGTGCCAGCACCCTAAGACTAGCGGTTACCGGGGAGCTGTTTTTT
-	15	TRBV29-1	TRBJ2-3	-	CSVETTGTTGNTQYF	TGCAGCGTTGAAACCACGGGGACCACCGGAAATACGCAGTATTTT
TRBD1	15	TRBV5-5	TRBJ1-4	-	CASSLTGTGAEKLFF	TGTGCCAGCAGCTTAACCGGGACAGGGGCTGAAAAACTGTTTTTT
-	14	TRBV6-6	TRBJ2-2	-	CASSLPGNTGELFF	TGTGCCAGCAGTTTACCAGGGAACACCGGGGAGCTGTTTTTT
-	17	TRBV7-7	TRBJ2-7	few	CASSPTVPGTRFYEQYF	TGTGCCAGCAGCCCAACGGTACCCGGGACACGGTTCTACGAGCAGTACTTC
-	17	TRBV7-2	TRBJ2-7	-	CASSLTGTMGVHYEQYF	TGTGCCAGCAGCTTAACCGGGACGATGGGGGTTCACTACGAGCAGTACTTC
-	13	TRBV30	TRBJ2-7	-	CAWSADSSYEQYF	TGTGCCTGGAGTGCGGACAGCTCCTACGAGCAGTACTTC
-	17	TRBV5-1	TRBJ1-5	-	CASSLENSRSGNQPQHF	TGCGCCAGCAGCTTAGAAAATAGTCGGAGCGGGAATCAGCCCCAGCATTTT
-	14	TRBV19	TRBJ1-1	-	CASSGRGGYTEAFF	TGTGCCAGTAGTGGCCGGGGGGGCTACACTGAAGCTTTCTTT
TRBD2	15	TRBV10-2	TRBJ2-3	-	CASKTWRERTIAQYF	TGCGCCAGCAAAACCTGGCGGGAGAGGACCATAGCGCAGTATTTT
-	11	TRBV12-3/TRBV12-4	TRBJ1-1	-	CASSLRDEAFF	TGTGCCAGCAGTTTAAGGGACGAAGCTTTCTTT
TRBD1	15	TRBV7-2	TRBJ1-2	-	CASSFGGGFRYGYTF	TGTGCCAGCAGCTTTGGAGGGGGCTTTAGGTATGGCTACACCTTC
TRBD2	15	TRBV27	TRBJ2-3	-	CASSSGGRIADTQYF	TGTGCCAGCAGTTCGGGCGGGAGGATCGCAGATACGCAGTATTTT
TRBD1	13	TRBV6-5	TRBJ1-1	-	CASMTGGSTEAFF	TGTGCCAGCATGACAGGGGGGAGCACTGAAGCTTTCTTT